Each of the 2 T cell receptor beta chains below was sequenced from the same sample in a study of CD8 T cells in ankylosing spondylitis. General study findings and limits: Ankylosing spondylitis blood appeared to carry a characteristic TCR beta motif of roughly eight highly homologous variants.

TCRdb reanalysed the 5' RACE reads using MiXCR and keeps one entry per CDR3 protein. Here the sample spans 750,000 to 850,000 distinct CDR3 sequences, around 11% being singletons. These receptors have no identified antigens. The sequenced sample was blood, either unsorted or a sorted T cell fraction (not recorded which). These receptor sequences come from a male donor with ankylosing spondylitis.

The CDR3 protein is CASSIPGGEQYF. The CDR3 DNA reads as TGTGCCAGCAGTATCCCAGGGGGCGAGCAGTACTTC. This chain links TRBV27 with TRBJ2-7; TRBD1 matches 7 bases. In germline, CDR1 is MNHEY, CDR2 SMNVEV (reference sequence). This CDR3 has 12 amino acids. The V segment lost 5 bases and the J segment 6 bases; nucleotides outside the gene matches: 4.

In this sample, this clonotype turned up a few times. This chain connects TRBV10-3 to TRBJ1-2, with TRBD1 as a possible D gene (5 bases). The CDR3 has 13 residues. CDR1 is ENHRY, CDR2 SYGVKD, per germline. Trimming took off 4 bases at V and 2 bases at J, with 8 bases between the two ends. The CDR3 DNA reads TGTGCCATCAGTGGAGGGACCAACTATGGCTACACCTTC. This sequence encodes CAISGGTNYGYTF.